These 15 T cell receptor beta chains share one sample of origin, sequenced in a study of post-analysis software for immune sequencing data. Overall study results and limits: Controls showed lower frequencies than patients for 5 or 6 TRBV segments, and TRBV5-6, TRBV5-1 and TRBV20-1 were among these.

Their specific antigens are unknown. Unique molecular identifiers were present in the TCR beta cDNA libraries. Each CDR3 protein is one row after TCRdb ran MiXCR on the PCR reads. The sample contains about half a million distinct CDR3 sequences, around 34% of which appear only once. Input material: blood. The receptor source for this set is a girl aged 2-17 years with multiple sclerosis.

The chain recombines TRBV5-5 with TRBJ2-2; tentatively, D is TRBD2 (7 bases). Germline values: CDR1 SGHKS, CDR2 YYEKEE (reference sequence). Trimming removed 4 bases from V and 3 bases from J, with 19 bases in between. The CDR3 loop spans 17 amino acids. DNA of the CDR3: TGTGCCAGCAGCCCCCCTCGCGGGGGCCAGTACACCGGGGAGCTGTTTTTT. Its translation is CASSPPRGGQYTGELFF.

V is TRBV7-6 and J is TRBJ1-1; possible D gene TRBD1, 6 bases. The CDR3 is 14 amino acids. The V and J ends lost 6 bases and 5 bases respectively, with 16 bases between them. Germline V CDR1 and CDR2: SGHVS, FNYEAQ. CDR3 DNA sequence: TGTGCCAGCAGTACGGCCGGGGGGACAACTGAAGCTTTCTTT. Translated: CASSTAGGTTEAFF. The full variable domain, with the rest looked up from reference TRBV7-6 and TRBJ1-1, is GAGVSQSPRYKVTKRGQDVALRCDPISGHVSLYWYRQALGQGPEFLTYFNYEAQQDKSGLPNDRFSAERPEGSISTLTIQRTEQRDSAMYRCASSTAGGTTEAFFGQGTRLTVV.

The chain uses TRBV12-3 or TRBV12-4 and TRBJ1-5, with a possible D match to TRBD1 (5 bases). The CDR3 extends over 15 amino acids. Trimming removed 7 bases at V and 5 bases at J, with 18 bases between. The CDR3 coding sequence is TGTGCCAGCAACTGGGGGGGTATGGTGGATCAGCCCCAGCATTTT. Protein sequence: CASNWGGMVDQPQHF.

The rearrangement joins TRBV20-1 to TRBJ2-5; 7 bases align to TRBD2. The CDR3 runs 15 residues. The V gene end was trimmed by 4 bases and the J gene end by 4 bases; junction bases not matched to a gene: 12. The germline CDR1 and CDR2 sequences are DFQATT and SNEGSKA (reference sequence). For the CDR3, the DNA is TGCAGTGCTACTGCAAGGGAGGGGCTTGGAGAGACCCAGTACTTC. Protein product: CSATAREGLGETQYF.

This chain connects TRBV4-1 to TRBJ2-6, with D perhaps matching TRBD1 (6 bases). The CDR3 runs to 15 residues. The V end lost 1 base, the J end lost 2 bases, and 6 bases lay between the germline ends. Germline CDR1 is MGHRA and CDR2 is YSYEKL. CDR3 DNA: TGCGCCAGCAGCCAAGCAGGGGCTGGGGCCAACGTCCTGACTTTC. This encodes CASSQAGAGANVLTF.

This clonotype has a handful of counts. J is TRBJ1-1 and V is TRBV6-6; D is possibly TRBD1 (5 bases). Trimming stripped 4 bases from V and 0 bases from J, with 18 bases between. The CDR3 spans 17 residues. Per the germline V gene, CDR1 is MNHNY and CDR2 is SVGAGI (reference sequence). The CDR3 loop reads CASSSISGGGMNTEAFF. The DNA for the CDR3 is TGTGCCAGCAGTTCAATCTCTGGGGGAGGGATGAACACTGAAGCTTTCTTT.

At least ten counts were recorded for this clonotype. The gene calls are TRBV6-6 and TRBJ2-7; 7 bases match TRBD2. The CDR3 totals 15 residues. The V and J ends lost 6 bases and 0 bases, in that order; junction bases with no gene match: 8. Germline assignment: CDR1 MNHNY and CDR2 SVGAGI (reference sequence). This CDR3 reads CASRRSGESSYEQYF. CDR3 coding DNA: TGTGCCAGCAGGAGGAGCGGGGAGAGCTCCTACGAGCAGTACTTC.

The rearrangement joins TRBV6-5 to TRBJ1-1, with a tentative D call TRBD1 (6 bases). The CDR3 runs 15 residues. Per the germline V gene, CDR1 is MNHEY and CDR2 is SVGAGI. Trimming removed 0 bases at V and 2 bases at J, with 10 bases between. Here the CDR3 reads CASSYSPTGNTEAFF. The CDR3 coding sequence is TGTGCCAGCAGTTACTCTCCGACAGGTAACACTGAAGCTTTCTTT.

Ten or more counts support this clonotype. The CDR3 spells CSVEEPRDSYEQYF. CDR3 nucleotide sequence: TGCAGCGTTGAAGAGCCGAGGGACTCCTACGAGCAGTACTTC. The V call is TRBV29-1, the J call TRBJ2-7, with D possibly matching TRBD2 (5 bases). CDR3 length equals 14 residues. In germline, CDR1 is SQVTM, CDR2 ANQGSEA. V lost 0 bases and J 0 bases, leaving 9 bases between the germline ends.

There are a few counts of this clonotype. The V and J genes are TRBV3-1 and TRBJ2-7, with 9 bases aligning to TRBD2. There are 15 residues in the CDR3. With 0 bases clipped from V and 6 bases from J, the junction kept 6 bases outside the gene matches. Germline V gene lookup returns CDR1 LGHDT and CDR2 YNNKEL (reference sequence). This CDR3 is CASSQDTSGPREQYF. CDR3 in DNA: TGTGCCAGCAGCCAAGACACTAGCGGGCCTCGCGAGCAGTACTTC.

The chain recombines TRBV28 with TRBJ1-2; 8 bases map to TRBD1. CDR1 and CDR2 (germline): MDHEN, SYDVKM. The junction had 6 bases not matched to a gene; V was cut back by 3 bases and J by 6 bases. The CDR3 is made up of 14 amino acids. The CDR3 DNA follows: TGTGCCAGCAGTTTCCAGGACAGGGCAGATGGCTACACCTTC. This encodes CASSFQDRADGYTF.

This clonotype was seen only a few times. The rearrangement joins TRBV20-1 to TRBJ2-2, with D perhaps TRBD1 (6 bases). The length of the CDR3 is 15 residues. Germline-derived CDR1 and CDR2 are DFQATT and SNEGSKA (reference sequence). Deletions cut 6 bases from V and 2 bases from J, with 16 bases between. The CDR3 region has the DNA TGCAGTGCCAAGGGGGTATTCCAAAACACCGGGGAGCTGTTTTTT. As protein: CSAKGVFQNTGELFF.

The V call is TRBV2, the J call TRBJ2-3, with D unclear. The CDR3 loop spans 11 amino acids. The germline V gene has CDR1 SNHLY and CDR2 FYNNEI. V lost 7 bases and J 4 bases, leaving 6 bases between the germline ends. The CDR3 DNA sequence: TGTGCCAGCAATATGGCAGATACGCAGTATTTT. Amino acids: CASNMADTQYF. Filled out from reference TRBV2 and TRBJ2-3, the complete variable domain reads EPEVTQTPSHQVTQMGQEVILRCVPISNHLYFYWYRQILGQKVEFLVSFYNNEISEKSEIFDDQFSVERPDGSNFTLKIRSTKLEDSAMYFCASNMADTQYFGPGTRLTVL.

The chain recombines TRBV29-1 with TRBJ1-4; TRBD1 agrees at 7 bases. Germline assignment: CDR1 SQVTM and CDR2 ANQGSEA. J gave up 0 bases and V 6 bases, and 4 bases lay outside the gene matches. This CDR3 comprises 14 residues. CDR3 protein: CSVSQGATNEKLFF. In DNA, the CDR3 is TGCAGCGTCTCCCAGGGGGCAACTAATGAAAAACTGTTTTTT.

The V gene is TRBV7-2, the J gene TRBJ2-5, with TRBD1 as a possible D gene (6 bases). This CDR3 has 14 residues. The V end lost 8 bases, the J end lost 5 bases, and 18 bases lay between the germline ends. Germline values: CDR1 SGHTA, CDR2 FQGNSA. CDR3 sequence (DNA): TGTGCCAGCTCTCGAGGGGGATGGGGGGAGACCCAGTACTTC. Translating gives CASSRGGWGETQYF.